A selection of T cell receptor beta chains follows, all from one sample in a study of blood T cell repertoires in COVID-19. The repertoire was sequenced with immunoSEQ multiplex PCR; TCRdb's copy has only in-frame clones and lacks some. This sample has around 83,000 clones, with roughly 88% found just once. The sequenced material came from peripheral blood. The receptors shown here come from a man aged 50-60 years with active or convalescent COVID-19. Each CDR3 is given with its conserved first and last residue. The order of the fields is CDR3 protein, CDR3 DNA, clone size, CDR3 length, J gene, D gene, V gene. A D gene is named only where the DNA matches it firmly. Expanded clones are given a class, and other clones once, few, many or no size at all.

CASSQDPSGGARVFF | TGTGCCAGCAGCCAAGATCCTAGCGGGGGTGCCCGTGTCTTCTTC | - | 15 | TRBJ2-1 | TRBD2 | TRBV14
CAIGGTSGFNEQFF | TGTGCCATTGGCGGGACTAGCGGTTTCAATGAGCAGTTCTTC | - | 14 | TRBJ2-1 | TRBD2 | TRBV7-2
CASSEETGALADTQYF | TGTGCCAGCAGTGAAGAGACAGGGGCATTAGCAGATACGCAGTATTTT | - | 16 | TRBJ2-3 | TRBD1 | TRBV2
CASSRASGSFANEQYF | TGTGCCAGTAGTCGGGCTAGCGGGAGTTTTGCAAACGAGCAGTACTTC | - | 16 | TRBJ2-7 | TRBD2 | TRBV19
CSVERTGVNTEAFF | TGCAGCGTTGAGCGGACAGGGGTGAACACTGAAGCTTTCTTT | - | 14 | TRBJ1-1 | TRBD1 | TRBV29-1
CASSQAGLNTEAFF | TGTGCCAGCAGCCAAGCAGGGCTGAACACTGAAGCTTTCTTT | once | 14 | TRBJ1-1 | - | TRBV14
CASSPPLGQGGGKLFF | TGTGCCAGCAGCCCGCCACTGGGACAGGGGGGGGGAAAACTGTTTTTT | - | 16 | TRBJ1-4 | TRBD1 | TRBV14
CASSLSSGWDEQYF | TGTGCCAGCAGTTTATCATCGGGGTGGGACGAGCAGTACTTC | - | 14 | TRBJ2-7 | - | TRBV27
CASRVGGDRLNQPQHF | TGTGCCAGCAGGGTGGGTGGGGACAGACTCAATCAGCCCCAGCATTTT | - | 16 | TRBJ1-5 | TRBD1 | TRBV2
CASSVAPAGASTDTQYF | TGTGCCAGCAGCGTAGCTCCGGCGGGGGCTAGCACAGATACGCAGTATTTT | - | 17 | TRBJ2-3 | - | TRBV9
CASSLTLGETGYTF | TGCGCCAGCAGCTTGACGCTTGGGGAGACTGGCTACACCTTC | once | 14 | TRBJ1-2 | - | TRBV5-1